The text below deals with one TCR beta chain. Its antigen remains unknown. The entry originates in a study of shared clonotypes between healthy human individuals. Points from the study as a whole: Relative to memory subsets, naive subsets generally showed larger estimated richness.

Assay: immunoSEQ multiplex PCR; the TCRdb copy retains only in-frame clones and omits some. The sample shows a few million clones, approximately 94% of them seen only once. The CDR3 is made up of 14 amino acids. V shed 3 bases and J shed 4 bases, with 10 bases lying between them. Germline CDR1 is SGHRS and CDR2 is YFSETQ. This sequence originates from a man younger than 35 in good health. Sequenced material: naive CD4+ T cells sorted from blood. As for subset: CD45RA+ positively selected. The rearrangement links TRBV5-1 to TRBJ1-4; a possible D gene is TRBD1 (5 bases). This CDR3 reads CASSSDSLNEKLFF. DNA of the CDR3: TGCGCCAGCAGCTCTGACAGCCTTAATGAAAAACTGTTTTTT.